This entry lists 15 T cell receptor beta chains sequenced from one sample in a study of shared clonotypes between healthy human individuals. Repertoires were generated with immunoSEQ multiplex PCR, while TCRdb's copy carries only in-frame clones and drops some. The table records millions of clones, roughly 95% of them present only once. Sequencing was performed on naive CD4+ T cells sorted from blood. The sample's subset: CD45RA+ positively selected. The receptors were sampled from a man younger than 30 in good health.

The V and J genes are TRBV21-1 and TRBJ1-1; the listed D gene, TRBD1, was not tested against the DNA. TRBV21-1 represents a pseudogene. The CDR3 extends over 15 amino acids. The chain's CDR3 is CASAKRHSAPSEAFF. DNA for the CDR3: TGTGCCAGCGCCAAACGGCACAGTGCACCTTCTGAAGCTTTCTTT.

This clone was picked up one time. J is TRBJ2-1 and V is TRBV6-6; TRBD2 aligns across 8 bases. V shed 5 bases and J 10 bases; nucleotides not matched to a gene: 7. CDR1 and CDR2 from the germline V gene are MNHNY and SVGAGI (reference sequence). The CDR3 covers 13 residues. CDR3 residues: CASSNLAGGEQFF. CDR3 coding DNA: TGTGCCAGCAGTAACTTGGCGGGGGGAGAGCAGTTCTTC.

The chain has TRBV28 and TRBJ1-4, with a weak D call TRBD1 (5 bases). CDR3 length equals 15 residues. The germline V and J ends were trimmed by 3 bases and 7 bases, with 15 bases remaining between them. Germline lookup yields CDR1 MDHEN and CDR2 SYDVKM. Written as DNA, the CDR3 is TGTGCCAGCAGTTTTGTCAGGACGGGGGGTGAAAAACTGTTTTTT. Protein product: CASSFVRTGGEKLFF.

The DNA of the CDR3 is TGTGCCAGCAGCTCAGGGGATAACACAGATACGCAGTATTTT. This codes for CASSSGDNTDTQYF. V and J are TRBV2 and TRBJ2-3; TRBD1 might be the D (6 bases). V dropped 6 bases and J dropped 2 bases, with 12 bases sitting between them. The CDR3 totals 14 residues. Per the germline V gene, CDR1 is SNHLY and CDR2 is FYNNEI.

CDR3: CAWSVLQGGAGANVLTF. In DNA, the CDR3 is TGTGCCTGGAGTGTACTTCAGGGTGGGGCTGGGGCCAACGTCCTGACTTTC. The chain recombines TRBV30 with TRBJ2-6, with a tentative D call TRBD1 (5 bases). CDR1 is GTSNPN and CDR2 is SVGIG in the germline V gene (reference sequence). This CDR3 has 17 amino acids. Trimming left V 0 bases short and J 2 bases short, with 14 bases between.

CDR3 sequence: CASSLDGRGMNTEAFF. The CDR3 nucleotides read TGCGCCAGCAGCTTGGATGGCAGGGGGATGAACACTGAAGCTTTCTTT. This sequence joins TRBV5-1 and TRBJ1-1; 7 bases are shared with TRBD1. CDR3 size: 16 residues. J was trimmed by 0 bases and V by 0 bases; bases with no gene match: 5. The germline V gene encodes CDR1 SGHRS and CDR2 YFSETQ.

The chain joins TRBV28 to TRBJ1-1; 7 bases agree with TRBD1. The germline V gene has CDR1 MDHEN and CDR2 SYDVKM. V trimming: 6 bases; J trimming: 1 base; junction bases outside the gene matches: 11. This CDR3 spans 16 amino acids. This CDR3 reads CASSSLDRTQNTEAFF. For the CDR3, the DNA is TGTGCCAGCAGCTCCTTGGACAGGACCCAGAACACTGAAGCTTTCTTT.

The chain joins TRBV10-1 to TRBJ2-4; no definite D call. V lost 3 bases and J lost 2, with 2 bases in between. The germline CDR1 and CDR2 sequences are WNHNN and SYGVQD (reference sequence). The CDR3 consists of 12 residues. The CDR3 sequence: CASSDTKNIQYF. The CDR3 DNA reads TGCGCCAGCAGTGACACCAAAAACATTCAGTACTTC.

The gene calls are TRBV9 and TRBJ2-1; 14 bases agree with TRBD2. The CDR3 loop spans 16 amino acids. Trimming cost V 0 bases and J 12 bases; bases outside gene matches: 8. Germline-derived CDR1 and CDR2 are SGDLS and YYNGEE. CDR3: CASSVDPGTSGRGQFF. For the CDR3, the DNA is TGTGCCAGCAGCGTAGACCCAGGGACTAGCGGGAGAGGGCAGTTCTTC.

The rearrangement uses TRBV14 and TRBJ2-7; tentatively, D is TRBD1 or TRBD2 (5 bases each). The CDR3 is made up of 15 amino acids. V was shortened by 1 base and J by 0 bases, with 10 bases between the two germline ends. Germline assignment: CDR1 SGHDN and CDR2 FVKESK. In nucleotides, the CDR3 is TGTGCCAGCAGCCAAGTACCAGGGAGCTCCTACGAGCAGTACTTC. It translates to CASSQVPGSSYEQYF.

As concerns this clone: This specimen includes other DNA sequences encoding the same CDR3. The chain links TRBV6-6 to TRBJ2-2, with TRBD1 matching over 9 bases. CDR3 length equals 15 residues. Germline CDR1 MNHNY, CDR2 SVGAGI (reference sequence). Trimming at V came to 0 bases and at J to 5 bases, leaving 1 base not matched to a gene. The CDR3 region has the DNA TGTGCCAGCAGTTACTCGGACAGGGGAACCGGGGAGCTGTTTTTT. Its translation is CASSYSDRGTGELFF.

The chain combines TRBV19 with TRBJ1-4; unclear D gene. The CDR3 runs to 13 residues. V gave up 10 bases and J gave up 3 bases, with 12 bases separating them. CDR1 is LNHDA and CDR2 is SQIVND in the germline V gene (reference sequence). The CDR3 protein is CATSIVPNEKLFF. In DNA, the CDR3 is TGTGCCACCTCCATTGTGCCTAATGAAAAACTGTTTTTT.

The chain recombines TRBV28 with TRBJ1-5, with no clear D. The CDR3 loop spans 14 amino acids. Trimming took off 5 bases at V and 7 bases at J, with 15 bases between the two ends. Germline V gene data show CDR1 as MDHEN and CDR2 as SYDVKM. The DNA for the CDR3 is TGTGCCAGCAGTACCAACACTGAGAGGCAGCCCCAGCATTTT. Its translation: CASSTNTERQPQHF.

V usage is TRBV10-1 and J usage is TRBJ2-3; D call uncertain. The CDR3 has 13 amino acids. Trimming left V 6 bases short and J 6 bases short, with 13 bases between. CDR1 WNHNN and CDR2 SYGVQD come from the germline V gene (reference sequence). CDR3 sequence (DNA): TGCGCCAGCAGCACCGGAACGTCGGATACGCAGTATTTT. It codes for CASSTGTSDTQYF.

The rearrangement links TRBV2 to TRBJ2-7; unclear D gene. The CDR3 runs 15 residues. Deletions cut 11 bases from V and 6 bases from J, with 26 bases between. Germline assignment: CDR1 SNHLY and CDR2 FYNNEI. The CDR3 nucleotides are TGTGCCGGACGCCCCACCGCGACCATATCGGGCGAGCAGTACTTC. Protein sequence: CAGRPTATISGEQYF. Based on the CDR3 plus reference TRBV2 and TRBJ2-7, the full variable domain is EPEVTQTPSHQVTQMGQEVILRCVPISNHLYFYWYRQILGQKVEFLVSFYNNEISEKSEIFDDQFSVERPDGSNFTLKIRSTKLEDSAMYFCAGRPTATISGEQYFGPGTRLTVT.